The rows below give T cell receptor beta chains drawn from one sample of a study of blood T cells in healthy people across ages. TCRdb analysed the 5' RACE reads with MiXCR anew, one entry per CDR3 protein. The sample carries around 990,000 distinct CDR3 sequences, roughly 24% recorded once. These data also formed part of another study, on T cells of mothers and their children.

The source material was blood. These TCRs come from a girl aged 2 to 9 in good health. CDR3s include the opening cysteine and the closing phenylalanine or tryptophan. The order of the fields is J gene, D gene, V gene, clone size, CDR3 protein, CDR3 DNA. A D gene is named only where the DNA matches it firmly. Clone size appears in some rows only: once, few, many, or a class for an expanded clone.

>TRBJ2-7|TRBD2|TRBV27|.
CASSPGLAGAWNEQYF
TGTGCCAGCAGTCCTGGACTAGCGGGAGCCTGGAACGAGCAGTACTTC
>TRBJ2-7|.|TRBV6-2/TRBV6-3|.
CASSYSGTLYEQYF
TGTGCCAGCAGTTACTCAGGGACCCTCTACGAGCAGTACTTC
>TRBJ2-2|.|TRBV4-1|.
CASSRPTRSPGELFF
TGCGCCAGCAGCCGCCCGACTAGGTCCCCCGGGGAGCTGTTTTTT
>TRBJ2-1|TRBD2|TRBV7-2|.
CASSLGGGGVSNEQFF
TGTGCCAGCAGCTTAGGAGGCGGGGGGGTCAGCAATGAGCAGTTCTTC
>TRBJ2-7|TRBD1|TRBV7-2|.
CASSFSWDRTYEQYF
TGTGCCAGCAGCTTTTCTTGGGACAGAACCTACGAGCAGTACTTC
>TRBJ2-1|TRBD2|TRBV12-3/TRBV12-4|.
CASSPFREGRDEQFF
TGTGCCAGCAGTCCTTTCCGGGAGGGCCGCGATGAGCAGTTCTTC
>TRBJ2-5|TRBD1|TRBV27|.
CASSPGTGFSETQYF
TGTGCCAGCAGTCCCGGGACAGGGTTCTCGGAGACCCAGTACTTC
>TRBJ2-3|.|TRBV28|few
CASSPSGYTDTQYF
TGTGCCAGCAGTCCATCAGGGTACACAGATACGCAGTATTTT
>TRBJ1-2|.|TRBV29-1|.
CSVEDPGGYGYTF
TGCAGCGTTGAAGATCCGGGTGGCTATGGCTACACCTTC
>TRBJ1-5|.|TRBV20-1|.
CSAGADSPEGQPQHF
TGCAGTGCTGGGGCGGACAGCCCCGAAGGACAGCCCCAGCATTTT
>TRBJ2-3|.|TRBV9|many
CASSGPYTDTQYF
TGTGCCAGCAGCGGCCCTTACACAGATACGCAGTATTTT
>TRBJ1-2|TRBD1|TRBV20-1|few
CSADRALYGYTF
TGCAGTGCGGACAGGGCCCTTTATGGCTACACCTTC
>TRBJ2-6|.|TRBV5-5|.
CASNPTDLAIPSGANVLTF
TGTGCCAGCAACCCGACAGACTTAGCCATACCCTCTGGGGCCAACGTCCTGACTTTC
>TRBJ1-5|.|TRBV9|.
CASSPGFSNQPQHF
TGTGCCAGCAGCCCAGGATTTAGCAATCAGCCCCAGCATTTT
>TRBJ2-7|TRBD1|TRBV27|.
CASSLTGYSSYEQYF
TGTGCCAGCAGTTTGACAGGGTACAGCTCCTACGAGCAGTACTTC
>TRBJ2-1|TRBD2|TRBV20-1|.
CSARSGRAYNEQFF
TGCAGTGCTAGAAGCGGGAGGGCCTACAATGAGCAGTTCTTC
>TRBJ2-4|.|TRBV7-2|few
CASSSVAKNIQYF
TGTGCCAGCAGCTCCGTGGCCAAAAACATTCAGTACTTC
>TRBJ2-7|TRBD2|TRBV5-1|.
CASSLFSGGSDEQYF
TGCGCCAGCAGCTTGTTTTCGGGAGGGTCCGACGAGCAGTACTTC
>TRBJ1-6|.|TRBV7-9|few
CASSPDTGARNSPLHF
TGTGCCAGCAGCCCCGACACTGGGGCGCGTAATTCACCCCTCCACTTT
>TRBJ2-7|.|TRBV5-1|.
CASPKDTNYEQYF
TGCGCCAGCCCTAAGGATACCAACTACGAGCAGTACTTC